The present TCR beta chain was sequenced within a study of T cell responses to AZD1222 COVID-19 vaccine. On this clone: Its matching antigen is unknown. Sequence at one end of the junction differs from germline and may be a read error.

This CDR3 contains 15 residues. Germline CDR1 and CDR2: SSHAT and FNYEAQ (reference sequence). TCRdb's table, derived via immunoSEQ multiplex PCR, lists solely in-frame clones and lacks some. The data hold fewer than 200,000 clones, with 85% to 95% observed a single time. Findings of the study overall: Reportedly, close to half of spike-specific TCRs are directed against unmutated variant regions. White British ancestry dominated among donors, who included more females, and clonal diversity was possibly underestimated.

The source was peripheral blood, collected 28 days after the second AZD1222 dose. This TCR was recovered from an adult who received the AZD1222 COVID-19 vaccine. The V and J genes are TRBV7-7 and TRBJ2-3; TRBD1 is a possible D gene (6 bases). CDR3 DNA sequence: TGTGCTAGCAGCCCAACAGGGAAAGGTACAGATACGCAGTATTTT. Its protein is CASSPTGKGTDTQYF.